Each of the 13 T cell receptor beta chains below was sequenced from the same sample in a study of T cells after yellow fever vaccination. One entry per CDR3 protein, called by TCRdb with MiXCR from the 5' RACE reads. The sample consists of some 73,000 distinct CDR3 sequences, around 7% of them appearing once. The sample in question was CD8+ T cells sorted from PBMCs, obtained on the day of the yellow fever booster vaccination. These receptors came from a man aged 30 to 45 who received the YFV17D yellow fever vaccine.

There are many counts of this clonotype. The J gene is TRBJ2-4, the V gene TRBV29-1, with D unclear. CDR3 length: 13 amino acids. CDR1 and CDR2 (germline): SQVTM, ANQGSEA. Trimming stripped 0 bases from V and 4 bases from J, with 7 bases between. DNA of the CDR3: TGCAGCGTTGAAGACCGGCAGAAAAACATTCAGTACTTC. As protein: CSVEDRQKNIQYF.

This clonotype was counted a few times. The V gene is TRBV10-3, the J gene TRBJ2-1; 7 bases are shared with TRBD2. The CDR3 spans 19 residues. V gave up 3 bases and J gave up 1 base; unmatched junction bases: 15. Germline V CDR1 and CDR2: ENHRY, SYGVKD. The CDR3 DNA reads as TGTGCCATCAGTGACGGGCTCCGACTAGCCCCACATTCCTACAATGAGCAGTTCTTC. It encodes CAISDGLRLAPHSYNEQFF.

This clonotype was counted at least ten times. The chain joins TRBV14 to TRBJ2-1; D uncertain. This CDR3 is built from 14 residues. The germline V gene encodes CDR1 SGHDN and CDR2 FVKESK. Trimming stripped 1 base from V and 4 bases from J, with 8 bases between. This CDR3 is CASSQGKGYNEQFF. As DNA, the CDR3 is TGTGCCAGCAGCCAAGGAAAGGGATACAATGAGCAGTTCTTC. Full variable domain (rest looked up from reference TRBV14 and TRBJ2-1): EAGVTQFPSHSVIEKGQTVTLRCDPISGHDNLYWYRRVMGKEIKFLLHFVKESKQDESGMPNNRFLAERTGGTYSTLKVQPAELEDSGVYFCASSQGKGYNEQFFGPGTRLTVL.

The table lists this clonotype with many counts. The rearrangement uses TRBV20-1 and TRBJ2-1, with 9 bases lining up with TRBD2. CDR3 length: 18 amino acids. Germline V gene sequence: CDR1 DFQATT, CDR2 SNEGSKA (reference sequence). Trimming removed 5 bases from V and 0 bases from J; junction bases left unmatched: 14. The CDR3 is CSAPDRSLAGYSYNEQFF. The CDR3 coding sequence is TGCAGTGCTCCGGACAGGAGCCTAGCGGGATACTCCTACAATGAGCAGTTCTTC.

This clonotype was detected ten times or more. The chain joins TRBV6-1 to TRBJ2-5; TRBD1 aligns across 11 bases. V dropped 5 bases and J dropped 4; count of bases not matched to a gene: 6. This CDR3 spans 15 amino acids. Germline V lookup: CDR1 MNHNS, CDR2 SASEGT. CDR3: CASSRDRGIGETQYF. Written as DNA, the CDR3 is TGTGCCAGCAGTCGGGACAGGGGGATTGGAGAGACCCAGTACTTC.

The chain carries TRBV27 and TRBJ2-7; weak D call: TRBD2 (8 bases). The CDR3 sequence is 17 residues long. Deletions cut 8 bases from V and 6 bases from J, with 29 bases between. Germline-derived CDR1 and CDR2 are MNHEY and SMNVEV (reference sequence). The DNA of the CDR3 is TGTGCCAGCCGACAGGGACTAGAGGGAGCGCCCTACAGCGAGCAGTACTTC. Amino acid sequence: CASRQGLEGAPYSEQYF.

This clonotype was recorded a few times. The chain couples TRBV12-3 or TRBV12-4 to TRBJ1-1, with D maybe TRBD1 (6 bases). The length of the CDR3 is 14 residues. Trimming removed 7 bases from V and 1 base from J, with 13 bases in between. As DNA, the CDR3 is TGTGCCAGCACCCCGTCGGACAGGAACACTGAAGCTTTCTTT. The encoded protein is CASTPSDRNTEAFF.

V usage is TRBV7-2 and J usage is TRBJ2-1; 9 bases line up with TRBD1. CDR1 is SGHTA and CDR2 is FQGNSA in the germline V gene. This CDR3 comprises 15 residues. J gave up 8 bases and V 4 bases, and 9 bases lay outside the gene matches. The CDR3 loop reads CASSSRDRALDEQFF. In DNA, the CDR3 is TGTGCCAGCAGCTCCAGGGACAGGGCCCTCGATGAGCAGTTCTTC.

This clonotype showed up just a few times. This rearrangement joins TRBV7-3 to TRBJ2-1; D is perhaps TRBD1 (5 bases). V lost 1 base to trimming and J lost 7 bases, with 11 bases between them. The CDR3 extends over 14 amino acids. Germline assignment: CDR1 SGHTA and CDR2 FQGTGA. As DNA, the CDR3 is TGTGCCAGCAGCTTAAGCCCAGGGATAAATGAGCAGTTCTTC. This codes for CASSLSPGINEQFF.

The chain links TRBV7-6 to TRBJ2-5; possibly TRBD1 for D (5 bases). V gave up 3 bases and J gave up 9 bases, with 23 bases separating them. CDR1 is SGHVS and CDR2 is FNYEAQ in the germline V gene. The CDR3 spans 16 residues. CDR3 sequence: CASSFGDGSWGEPQYF. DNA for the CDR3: TGTGCCAGCAGCTTTGGAGACGGCTCATGGGGCGAGCCCCAGTACTTC. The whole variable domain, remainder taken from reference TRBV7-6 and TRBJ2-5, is GAGVSQSPRYKVTKRGQDVALRCDPISGHVSLYWYRQALGQGPEFLTYFNYEAQQDKSGLPNDRFSAERPEGSISTLTIQRTEQRDSAMYRCASSFGDGSWGEPQYFGPGTRLLVL.

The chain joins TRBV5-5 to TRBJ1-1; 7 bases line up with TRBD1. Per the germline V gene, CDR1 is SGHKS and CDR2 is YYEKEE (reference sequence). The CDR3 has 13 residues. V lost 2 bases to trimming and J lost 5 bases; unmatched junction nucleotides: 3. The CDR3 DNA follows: TGTGCCAGCAGCTTTACGACAGGGACTGAAGCTTTCTTT. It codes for CASSFTTGTEAFF. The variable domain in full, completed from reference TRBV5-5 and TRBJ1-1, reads DAGVTQSPTHLIKTRGQQVTLRCSPISGHKSVSWYQQVLGQGPQFIFQYYEKEERGRGNFPDRFSARQFPNYSSELNVNALLLGDSALYLCASSFTTGTEAFFGQGTRLTVV.

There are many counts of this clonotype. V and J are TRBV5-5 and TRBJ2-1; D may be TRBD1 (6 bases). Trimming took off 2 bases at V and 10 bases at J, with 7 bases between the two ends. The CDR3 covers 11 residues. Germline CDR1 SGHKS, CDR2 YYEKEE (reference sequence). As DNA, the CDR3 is TGTGCCAGCAGCTTCGGGACAGAGCAGTTCTTC. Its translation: CASSFGTEQFF.

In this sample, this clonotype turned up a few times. CDR3 region: CASSVRGSNQPQHF. The CDR3 DNA reads as TGTGCCAGCAGCGTCAGGGGTAGCAATCAGCCCCAGCATTTT. This chain uses TRBV9 with TRBJ1-5; a weak D match, TRBD1 (6 bases). Trimming removed 2 bases at V and 0 bases at J, with 6 bases between. The CDR3 spans 14 residues. CDR1 and CDR2 from the germline V gene are SGDLS and YYNGEE.